The sequence of this T cell receptor beta chain was determined in a study of cytomegalovirus exposure and HLA in healthy donors. This clone was observed a handful of times. PCR amplification relied on 60 Vbeta primers (plus 13 Jbeta primers). Authors' analysis steps: Later analysis identified 88 million or so unique TCR beta chains, 10 million to 12 million shared. Profiled with immunoSEQ multiplex PCR; TCRdb holds only in-frame clones, not every one. V and J calls and clone size are as listed in that table; D and trimming were resolved from the DNA. In the table there are 150,000 to 200,000 clones, roughly 87% of which are singletons. The CDR3 extends over 14 amino acids. Germline V lookup: CDR1 SGDLS, CDR2 YYNGEE. The V end was cut by 3 bases, the J end by 8 bases, with 12 bases between.

The gene calls are TRBV9 and TRBJ1-6, with a tentative D call TRBD1 (6 bases). The clonotype comes from a girl less than two years old in good health and CMV-seronegative. The sample was PBMCs. As DNA, the CDR3 is TGTGCCAGCAGCGCGGACAGTTCTCATTCACCCCTCCACTTT. It is translated as CASSADSSHSPLHF.